This T cell receptor beta chain was sequenced in a study of tumour-infiltrating T cells in Burkitt lymphoma. Overall study: Survival, overall and progression-free, tracked with productive clonality.

The CDR3 is 11 residues long. Germline V lookup: CDR1 SGHAT, CDR2 FQNNGV. Trimming cost V 5 bases and J 5 bases, with 7 bases left between them. About this clone: Other DNA sequences in the same sample also yield this CDR3.

The protocol was immunoSEQ multiplex PCR, while the TCRdb copy is restricted to in-frame clones and leaves out a portion. There are about 14,000 clones in the sample; 65% to 90% occur only once, and roughly 1.4% lies in the top ten. The sequenced material came from tumor tissue. The clonotype comes from a human donor with diffuse large B-cell lymphoma. This chain connects TRBV11-2 to TRBJ2-7; D gene uncertain. The CDR3 here is CASSPGHEQYF. CDR3 bases: TGTGCCAGCAGCCCCGGCCACGAGCAGTACTTC. The complete variable domain, with remaining parts taken from reference TRBV11-2 and TRBJ2-7, reads EAGVAQSPRYKIIEKRQSVAFWCNPISGHATLYWYQQILGQGPKLLIQFQNNGVVDDSQLPKDRFSAERLKGVDSTLKIQPAKLEDSAVYLCASSPGHEQYFGPGTRLTVT.